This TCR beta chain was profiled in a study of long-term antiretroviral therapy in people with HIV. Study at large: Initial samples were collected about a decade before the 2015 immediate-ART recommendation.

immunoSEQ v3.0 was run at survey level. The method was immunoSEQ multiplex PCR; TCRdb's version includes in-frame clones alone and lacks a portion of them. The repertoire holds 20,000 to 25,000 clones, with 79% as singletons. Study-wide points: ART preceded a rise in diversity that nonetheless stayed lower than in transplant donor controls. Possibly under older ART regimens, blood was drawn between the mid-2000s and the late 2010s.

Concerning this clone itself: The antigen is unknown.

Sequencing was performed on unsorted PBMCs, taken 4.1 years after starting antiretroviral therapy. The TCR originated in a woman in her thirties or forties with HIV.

CDR3 in amino acids: CASSPFGGVNEVTQYF. In nucleotides, the CDR3 is TGCGCCAGCAGCCCTTTCGGCGGCGTGAATGAGGTTACGCAGTATTTT. The chain links TRBV4-1 to TRBJ2-3; D is unclear. Germline CDR1 and CDR2: MGHRA and YSYEKL. Trimming took off 4 bases at V and 8 bases at J, with 22 bases between the two ends. The CDR3 contains 16 residues.